The rows below give T cell receptor beta chains drawn from one sample of a study of T cells after yellow fever vaccination. TCRdb processed the 5' RACE reads anew with MiXCR; each CDR3 protein has one entry. The sample consists of about 220,000 distinct CDR3 sequences, around 3.1% of them appearing once. Sequenced here: CD4+ T cells sorted from PBMCs, sampled 10 days after the yellow fever booster vaccination. These receptors originate from a man between 18 and 29 years old who received the YFV17D yellow fever vaccine. CDR3s include the opening cysteine and the closing phenylalanine or tryptophan. The D gene is left open where the match is weak. Clone size is shown for a subset of rows, as once, few, many or a class of expanded clone.

CDR3 DNA	CDR3 protein	D gene	V gene	J gene	clone size
TGTGCCAGCAGTTTTGGCGGGGCTGCTAACACCGGGGAGCTGTTTTTT	CASSFGGAANTGELFF	-	TRBV12-3/TRBV12-4	TRBJ2-2	-
TGCGCCAGCAGTCCCGGGGGGACAGTCGGCTATGGCTACACCTTC	CASSPGGTVGYGYTF	TRBD1	TRBV23-1	TRBJ1-2	few
TGTGCCAGCAGCGGAAGGGACAGGGGGAACCCTGGGGCCAACGTCCTGACTTTC	CASSGRDRGNPGANVLTF	TRBD1	TRBV7-9	TRBJ2-6	many
TGCAGTGCTAGAGACTACCGTCTCAACTCACCCCTCCACTTT	CSARDYRLNSPLHF	-	TRBV20-1	TRBJ1-6	few
TGTGCCAGCAGCTCGAGGAGCATTGGAGAAAAACTGTTTTTT	CASSSRSIGEKLFF	-	TRBV7-8	TRBJ1-4	many
TGTGCCAGCAGCCAACGAGTGTTAGGGGGCTCTGGAAACACCATATATTTT	CASSQRVLGGSGNTIYF	-	TRBV3-1	TRBJ1-3	-
TGTGCCAGCGGGACTAGCGGGGGGGGGTCTATTACCCAGTACTTC	CASGTSGGGSITQYF	TRBD2	TRBV12-3/TRBV12-4	TRBJ2-5	-
TGCGCCAGCAGCCAAGGAGGTCCCCAGCATTTT	CASSQGGPQHF	-	TRBV4-1	TRBJ1-5	many
TGTGCCAGCTCATTACCCAGGGGGACCCTTTGCTTC	CASSLPRGTLCF	TRBD1	TRBV18	TRBJ2-1	few
TGCAGCGTTGTCACCGCAGGGGGCAAGACAGATACGCAGTATTTT	CSVVTAGGKTDTQYF	TRBD1	TRBV29-1	TRBJ2-3	many
TGTGCCAGTGGAGGAGCCCTCGATGAGCAGTTCTTC	CASGGALDEQFF	-	TRBV19	TRBJ2-1	few
TGCGCCAGCAGCTTGCCCGAGACAGGGGGCCATACCGGGGAGCTGTTTTTT	CASSLPETGGHTGELFF	TRBD1	TRBV5-1	TRBJ2-2	many
TGTGCCTGGAGAAGGGAGGGGAATACGCAGTATTTT	CAWRREGNTQYF	TRBD2	TRBV30	TRBJ2-3	-
TGTGCCAGCAGCGAAGCTTTGGGTGAAGCTTTCTTT	CASSEALGEAFF	-	TRBV7-2	TRBJ1-1	many
TGCAGTGCTAGAGATTTGGGACTCACTAATGAAAAACTGTTTTTT	CSARDLGLTNEKLFF	-	TRBV20-1	TRBJ1-4	few
TGTGCCAGCAGCCCCTTCGGCCAGGGGGACACTGAAGCTTTCTTT	CASSPFGQGDTEAFF	TRBD1	TRBV3-1	TRBJ1-1	-
TGCGCCAGCATGTGGGGGAGCGGGGGCCCGGAGACCCAGTACTTC	CASMWGSGGPETQYF	TRBD2	TRBV5-1	TRBJ2-5	few
TGTGCCAGCAGCTTGGTTTCACGGAACACTGAAGCTTTCTTT	CASSLVSRNTEAFF	-	TRBV5-6	TRBJ1-1	few
TGTGCCAGCACTATAGGGACTGCAACTAATGAAAAACTGTTTTTT	CASTIGTATNEKLFF	-	TRBV28	TRBJ1-4	few
TGCAGTGCTTTCGCCGGACAAGGCTGGTATAGCAATCAGCCCCAGCATTTT	CSAFAGQGWYSNQPQHF	-	TRBV20-1	TRBJ1-5	-
TGTGCCAGCAGTTCCAGGACGCTTGGGCAGTTCTTC	CASSSRTLGQFF	-	TRBV6-2/TRBV6-3	TRBJ2-1	-
TGCAGTGTGAAGCGTCCGGGACAGGGTTTCACTGAAGCTTTCTTT	CSVKRPGQGFTEAFF	TRBD1	TRBV20-1	TRBJ1-1	many
TGTGCCAGCAGCTCCCGGACAGGTCAACAAGAGACCCAGTACTTC	CASSSRTGQQETQYF	TRBD1	TRBV7-2	TRBJ2-5	-
TGTGCCAGCAGCCCTTATATCAATCAGCCCCAGCATTTT	CASSPYINQPQHF	-	TRBV5-8	TRBJ1-5	few
TGTGCCAGCTCAAGCCAACAGGGCCCTAGCTATGGCTACACCTTC	CASSSQQGPSYGYTF	-	TRBV18	TRBJ1-2	few
TGTGCCACCAGTGATTTGCCTCCTACTAATACGCAGTATTTT	CATSDLPPTNTQYF	-	TRBV24-1	TRBJ2-3	few
TGCGCCAGCAGTCAAAGCCATATAACTACGGGGGTTCGGAGTCAGCCCCAGCATTTT	CASSQSHITTGVRSQPQHF	-	TRBV23-1	TRBJ1-5	-
TGTGCCAGCAATCCGGGACAGGGACAAAACATTCAGTACTTC	CASNPGQGQNIQYF	TRBD1	TRBV7-2	TRBJ2-4	many
TGTGCCAGCAGCAGTAGACAGTTTAACACTGAAGCTTTCTTT	CASSSRQFNTEAFF	-	TRBV7-2	TRBJ1-1	-
TGTGCCAGCAGCGGACTAGCGTCCGGGGAGCTGTTTTTT	CASSGLASGELFF	TRBD2	TRBV7-8	TRBJ2-2	many
TGTGCCAGCAGCTTAAGGGGGGGAATGGTAGGCTCCTATAATTCACCCCTCCACTTT	CASSLRGGMVGSYNSPLHF	-	TRBV7-2	TRBJ1-6	many
TGTGCCAGCAGTTTCAGGACAGGGAATATTTATCAGCCCCAGCATTTT	CASSFRTGNIYQPQHF	TRBD1	TRBV27	TRBJ1-5	many
TGTGCCAGCAGCTACCAGGACAACGAGCAGTACTTC	CASSYQDNEQYF	-	TRBV5-6	TRBJ2-7	few
TGTGCCAGCAGCCTGGGACAGGTCCAAGAGACCCAGTACTTC	CASSLGQVQETQYF	TRBD1	TRBV5-4	TRBJ2-5	many
TGCGCCAGCAGCTTGGACCCGTACAATGAGCAGTTCTTC	CASSLDPYNEQFF	-	TRBV5-1	TRBJ2-1	many
TGTGCCAGCACTACTAGCGTGAACACAGATACGCAGTATTTT	CASTTSVNTDTQYF	TRBD2	TRBV28	TRBJ2-3	few
TGTGCCAGCAGTGCAACAGGGTTAGTGGTGAGCAATCAGCCCCAGCATTTT	CASSATGLVVSNQPQHF	-	TRBV6-5	TRBJ1-5	many
TGTGCCAGCAGCCCCTCGGGACAGGGGTTTTTT	CASSPSGQGFF	TRBD1	TRBV3-1	TRBJ1-4	few
TGTGCCAGCAGCTTCGACAGGGCGGAGACCCAGTACTTC	CASSFDRAETQYF	TRBD1	TRBV5-4	TRBJ2-5	-
TGTGCCAGCAGTTACGGGGGCCAGAGGCACAATGAGCAGTTCTTC	CASSYGGQRHNEQFF	-	TRBV6-5	TRBJ2-1	many
TGTGCCAGCAGCCCCTATGGAGGAAACACCATATATTTT	CASSPYGGNTIYF	-	TRBV3-1	TRBJ1-3	few
TGCAGCGTTCGACGGGGGGTGAACACAGATACGCAGTATTTT	CSVRRGVNTDTQYF	TRBD2	TRBV29-1	TRBJ2-3	many
TGCAGTGCTAAAAGACTAGCGGGCACAGATACGCAGTATTTT	CSAKRLAGTDTQYF	TRBD2	TRBV20-1	TRBJ2-3	few
TGCAGCGTTCAGGGATGGATGAACACTGAAGCTTTCTTT	CSVQGWMNTEAFF	-	TRBV29-1	TRBJ1-1	-
TGTGCCAGCAGCTTCGCCAGGGTTGGGAACACTGAAGCTTTCTTT	CASSFARVGNTEAFF	-	TRBV7-9	TRBJ1-1	many
TGTGCCAGCACCGACGGGACAGGGTGGCGTGGCTACACCTTC	CASTDGTGWRGYTF	TRBD1	TRBV25-1	TRBJ1-2	few
TGTGCCAGCAGCTTGCGTAACGAAAAACTGTTTTTT	CASSLRNEKLFF	-	TRBV5-4	TRBJ1-4	many
TGTGCCGTACGTGTTGGGACAGATTCACCCCTCCACTTT	CAVRVGTDSPLHF	TRBD1	TRBV19	TRBJ1-6	few
TGTGCCAGCAGTTTGGGGCCTCTCACCGGGGAGCTGTTTTTT	CASSLGPLTGELFF	-	TRBV6-5	TRBJ2-2	many
TGTGCCAGCCGACCAGGGACCTATGGCTACACCTTC	CASRPGTYGYTF	-	TRBV7-9	TRBJ1-2	few
TGTGCCAGCAGGACTGAGGGTGGAAACAGCATATATTTT	CASRTEGGNSIYF	-	TRBV5-4	TRBJ1-3	once
TGTGCCAGCACCCCTCGAGGGAACACTGAAGCTTTCTTT	CASTPRGNTEAFF	-	TRBV3-1	TRBJ1-1	many
TGTGCCACCAGTGGATACGGCAATGAGCAGTTCTTC	CATSGYGNEQFF	-	TRBV24-1	TRBJ2-1	many
TGTGCCAGCAGCTTGGAACGGACAGCCCTCTATGGCTACACCTTC	CASSLERTALYGYTF	-	TRBV5-4	TRBJ1-2	-
TGCAGTGCTAGAGCCACGGGGGAGCAGTTCTTC	CSARATGEQFF	-	TRBV20-1	TRBJ2-1	few
TGTGCCAGCAGCTTAGCCATCCAGAATGAAAAACTGTTTTTT	CASSLAIQNEKLFF	-	TRBV7-2	TRBJ1-4	many